This TCR beta chain is from a study of CD8+ T cells in alopecia areata. Findings and limits, study-wide: Researchers say the link of baseline CD8+ expansion to response remains uncertain, with one nonresponder.

Described treatment: oral pan-JAK inhibitor, 5-10 mg twice daily. Those with alopecia areata gave lesional scalp punch biopsies and peripheral blood. Following extraction, RNA underwent reverse transcription to cDNA, which served as the sequencing template. Libraries were prepared by immunoSEQ multiplex PCR; TCRdb keeps only in-frame clonotypes and omits some of them. The sample includes some 200,000 clones, 58% of them seen just once. As regards this clone: Its antigen is not known.

Germline V gives CDR1 SEHNR, CDR2 FQNEAQ (reference sequence). V lost 8 bases, J lost 0 bases, and 4 bases stayed unmatched. The CDR3 loop spans 14 amino acids. The rearrangement links TRBV7-9 to TRBJ1-3; TRBD1 aligns across 7 bases. This sample comprised CD4+ T cells sorted from blood, obtained at week 24, from a patient treated with tofacitinib. This TCR was recovered from a human donor with alopecia areata. The CDR3 protein is CASGDRVSGNTIYF. Here the CDR3 DNA reads TGTGCCAGCGGAGACAGGGTCTCTGGAAACACCATATATTTT.